Listed here is a single T cell receptor (beta chain). No antigen is known for it. Base quality data are lacking; no much larger clone is found one base away. TCR beta CDR3 regions were amplified from RNA transcripts. The TCR CDR3 was subjected to a first round of RT-PCR using the HTBI primer set and the Qiagen OneStep RT-PCR kit. Libraries were constructed in a second round of multiplex PCR, after which size selection and purification were performed. Libraries were sequenced paired-end with 100 bp reads on an Illumina HiSeq2000. Per the authors' processing: SOAPnuke was used to process the raw data, with reads discarded if the reads contained adapters or uncalled bases, had a mean Phred below 15, or lacked an exact constant-primer or identifier match. High-quality paired reads were merged using COPE v1.2.5, and each unique nucleotide sequence was defined as a clonotype. Clonotypes were aligned to IMGT TRBV, TRBD and TRBJ reference segments using MiTCR v1.1. The analysis included only V-J combinations with a frequency above 0.0001, which together covered 99.2% of the repertoires. A TCS score was defined as the ratio of F50 (clonal expansion) to E x V (chaos), with BLOSUM62-based TCRdist applied between CDR3 peptides within each V-J. Welch's t-statistics and random forest reduced several hundred V-J features to 13, which were used in a naive Bayes classifier (R e1071). TCRdb's own reprocessing of the public reads used fastp at Q25 and MiXCR and kept productive beta chains. All rows with the same CDR3 protein become a single entry with the most common DNA and genes. The V and J calls shown here were made by TCRdb, not taken from the authors' results. Counted in this sample were some 440,000 distinct CDR3 sequences; around 14% of them appeared once. Around 7.7% of the sample rests with the top ten.

This record belongs to a study of T cells in Graves' hyperthyroidism and ophthalmopathy (dated by TCRdb to between 2018 and 2021). About the study as a whole: Peripheral blood samples were taken at initial diagnosis, before any treatment was given. A discovery cohort of fewer than 110 patients, 43 with Graves' ophthalmopathy and approximately 60 with stable Graves' hyperthyroidism, was used to find distinguishing TCR V-J signatures. Prospective prediction of ophthalmopathy was tested in an independent validation cohort consisting of 18 to 20 hyperthyroidism patients and around 16 patients who later progressed to ophthalmopathy. The 100 or so discovery patients were randomly divided into training and test sets at a 7:3 ratio. In roughly six Graves' hyperthyroidism patients, the study also compared T-cell repertoires from thyroid tissue with T-cell repertoires from blood. Following sampling, methimazole starting at 30 mg daily was given to hyperthyroidism patients, and high-dose intravenous methylprednisolone was given to ophthalmopathy patients. According to the paper, TCR Vbeta CDR3 sequencing was carried out on about 140 peripheral blood samples, which came from fewer than 50 ophthalmopathy, under 85 hyperthyroidism and around 17 progressor patients.

Stable Graves' hyperthyroidism was defined as the absence of progression to ophthalmopathy over 18 months of follow-up. Hyperthyroidism patients were aged 18 to 65 years and newly diagnosed, with disease duration of less than 2 months. Patients with uncontrolled infections, other autoimmune diseases, pregnancy or lactation were excluded. Diagnoses relied on clinical symptoms, serum thyroxine and TRAb, thyroid ultrasound and orbital computed tomography. PBMCs were isolated from about 9.2 ml of fresh peripheral blood by Ficoll-Paque density gradient centrifugation. Trizol reagent was used to extract total RNA, and RNA quality was then checked on an Agilent 2100 Bioanalyzer. Results the study describes overall, beyond this receptor: Ophthalmopathy was separated from stable hyperthyroidism by a 13 V-J signature model, with around 88% sensitivity and approximately 81% specificity obtained in cross-validation and 80%/75% obtained in testing. Sample size was not statistically predetermined, and investigators were not blinded to group allocation. During validation, the model predicted progression to ophthalmopathy a median of roughly six months ahead of onset, with more than 60% sensitivity and 72.22% specificity. Blood samples also contained most of the expanded thyroid clonotypes (frequency above 0.001), which suggests that blood repertoires may reflect thyroid immune responses.

Clipping removes 3 bases from V and 1 base from J, with 5 as the unmatched junction base count. The germline V gene encodes CDR1 LNHDA and CDR2 SQIVND (reference sequence). The CDR3 runs 15 residues from the cysteine to the phenylalanine. Only the CDR3 region is kept as DNA, spanning 45 bases read in frame from base 1. This TCR was sampled from a woman aged 18-29 years with Graves' hyperthyroidism. The sequence links TRBV19 to TRBJ2-7, with 8 central nucleotides matching TRBD1. Sequencing used blood. The CDR3 region: CASSMAQGVSYEQYF. The DNA sequence is TGTGCCAGTAGTATGGCACAGGGGGTGTCCTACGAGCAGTACTTC.